Listed here are 23 T cell receptor beta chains from one sample, sequenced in a study of blood T cell repertoires in COVID-19. Clones were sequenced by immunoSEQ multiplex PCR, and TCRdb holds only the in-frame ones, with some missing. Here the sample spans about 73,000 clones, about 91% being singletons. Input material: peripheral blood. These receptors were collected from an elderly man with acute or convalescent COVID-19.

The chain joins TRBV19 to TRBJ1-4, with TRBD1 as a possible D gene (5 bases). The length of the CDR3 is 14 residues. Germline V gene sequence: CDR1 LNHDA, CDR2 SQIVND (reference sequence). The V end lost 7 bases, the J end lost 0 bases, and 9 bases lay between the germline ends. This CDR3 is CASKPTATNEKLFF. CDR3 in DNA: TGTGCCAGTAAGCCGACAGCAACTAATGAAAAACTGTTTTTT. Full variable domain (missing parts from reference TRBV19 and TRBJ1-4): DGGITQSPKYLFRKEGQNVTLSCEQNLNHDAMYWYRQDPGQGLRLIYYSQIVNDFQKGDIAEGYSVSREKKESFPLTVTSAQKNPTAFYLCASKPTATNEKLFFGSGTQLSVL.

The chain is built from TRBV28 and TRBJ1-6; no reliable D call. Germline V CDR1 and CDR2: MDHEN, SYDVKM. V shed 8 bases and J shed 6 bases, with 14 bases lying between them. The CDR3 covers 14 residues. CDR3 DNA sequence: TGTGCCAGCCACCGGTCGGTCGTTAATTCACCCCTCCACTTT. Amino acids: CASHRSVVNSPLHF.

The chain carries TRBV15 and TRBJ2-6, with a possible D match to TRBD1 (6 bases). Trimming took 0 bases from V and 1 from J, leaving 13 bases between them. The germline V gene encodes CDR1 LNHNV and CDR2 YYDKDF (reference sequence). The CDR3 runs 18 residues. The CDR3 nucleotides are TGTGCCACCAGCAGAGATAGGGCAGGGGAATCTGGGGCCAACGTCCTGACTTTC. Protein product: CATSRDRAGESGANVLTF.

This chain connects TRBV5-1 to TRBJ1-2, with D maybe TRBD1 (5 bases). This CDR3 contains 14 residues. Trimming left V 4 bases short and J 0 bases short, with 10 bases between. Germline CDR1 reads SGHRS; CDR2 reads YFSETQ. CDR3 sequence: CASSLQQANYGYTF. CDR3 nucleotides: TGCGCCAGCAGCCTACAACAGGCTAACTATGGCTACACCTTC.

This chain joins TRBV5-1 and TRBJ2-2, with D possibly matching TRBD1 (6 bases). This CDR3 is 18 amino acids long. V lost 6 bases and J 2 bases, leaving 23 bases between the germline ends. Germline assignment: CDR1 SGHRS and CDR2 YFSETQ. CDR3 residues: CASTTDPPGTQNTGELFF. CDR3 nucleotides: TGCGCCAGCACCACCGACCCACCCGGGACACAAAACACCGGGGAGCTGTTTTTT.

The chain recombines TRBV30 with TRBJ2-5; TRBD1 might be the D (5 bases). This CDR3 contains 14 residues. V dropped 7 bases and J dropped 5 bases, with 20 bases sitting between them. The germline V gene has CDR1 GTSNPN and CDR2 SVGIG (reference sequence). The CDR3 DNA sequence: TGTGCCTTCCAAAACAGGAAGTTGAGGGAGACCCAGTACTTC. Protein: CAFQNRKLRETQYF.

The V gene is TRBV24-1, the J gene TRBJ2-7; 8 bases match TRBD1. The CDR3 is made up of 11 amino acids. V was clipped by 10 bases and J by 3 bases; unmatched bases: 1. CDR1 and CDR2 from the germline V gene are KGHDR and SFDVKD. The CDR3 DNA sequence: TGTGCCACGGGGACAGGCTACGAGCAGTACTTC. It encodes CATGTGYEQYF.

The V call is TRBV10-1, the J call TRBJ2-2; possibly TRBD2 for D (5 bases). Germline CDR1 is WNHNN and CDR2 is SYGVQD (reference sequence). This CDR3 spans 12 amino acids. V was cut by 10 bases and J by 4 bases, with 10 bases left in between. The chain's CDR3 is CATLAPTGELFF. Written as DNA, the CDR3 is TGCGCCACCCTAGCCCCCACCGGGGAGCTGTTTTTT.

The chain links TRBV7-3 to TRBJ2-1, with TRBD1 matching 8 bases. V shed 2 bases and J 7 bases; nucleotides not matched to a gene: 4. CDR3 length: 14 residues. Germline V lookup: CDR1 SGHTA, CDR2 FQGTGA. This chain's CDR3 is CASSLQGAKNEQFF. The CDR3 DNA follows: TGTGCCAGCAGCTTACAGGGGGCAAAGAATGAGCAGTTCTTC.

The chain has TRBV2 and TRBJ1-1; 12 bases are shared with TRBD1. The V segment lost 6 bases and the J segment 6 bases; nucleotides outside the gene matches: 8. In germline, CDR1 is SNHLY, CDR2 FYNNEI. This CDR3 comprises 15 residues. In nucleotides, the CDR3 is TGTGCCAGCAGGGATCTGGGACAGGGGGCCTCTGAAGCTTTCTTT. It codes for CASRDLGQGASEAFF.

The chain recombines TRBV6-5 with TRBJ2-7; 7 bases agree with TRBD2. Germline trimming cut 6 bases from V and 2 bases from J; bases unmatched to any gene: 1. In germline, CDR1 is MNHEY, CDR2 SVGAGI. The CDR3 extends over 12 amino acids. CDR3 DNA: TGTGCCAGCAGGGGAGGGGCCTACGAGCAGTACTTC. This gives the protein CASRGGAYEQYF.

The V and J genes are TRBV18 and TRBJ1-1; TRBD1 might be the D (6 bases). With 3 bases removed from V and 3 bases from J, the gap between germline ends came to 20 bases. The CDR3 loop spans 17 amino acids. Germline CDR1 reads KGHSH; CDR2 reads LQKENI. DNA for the CDR3: TGTGCCAGCTCACCTCCCCGGGGATGGGGGCCTCACACTGAAGCTTTCTTT. Translating it yields CASSPPRGWGPHTEAFF.

V gene TRBV18 combines with J gene TRBJ2-1, with TRBD1 as a possible D gene (5 bases). The CDR3 contains 16 residues. Deletions cut 4 bases from V and 0 bases from J, with 13 bases between. CDR1 is KGHSH and CDR2 is LQKENI in the germline V gene. CDR3 amino acids: CASSRTQTGSYNEQFF. The DNA for the CDR3 is TGTGCCAGCTCACGCACCCAAACAGGCTCCTACAATGAGCAGTTCTTC. The whole variable domain, remainder taken from reference TRBV18 and TRBJ2-1, is NAGVMQNPRHLVRRRGQEARLRCSPMKGHSHVYWYRQLPEEGLKFMVYLQKENIIDESGMPKERFSAEFPKEGPSILRIQQVVRGDSAAYFCASSRTQTGSYNEQFFGPGTRLTVL.

The V call is TRBV5-4, the J call TRBJ1-1; D is perhaps TRBD1 (5 bases). There are 12 residues in the CDR3. Germline CDR1 SGHNT, CDR2 YYREEE (reference sequence). Trimming left V 2 bases short and J 3 bases short, with 5 bases between. In DNA form, the CDR3 reads TGTGCCAGCAGCTTACAGGACACTGAAGCTTTCTTT. Its translation: CASSLQDTEAFF.

This clone is a singleton in its sample. This sequence joins TRBV7-9 and TRBJ1-2; TRBD1 matches at 7 bases. Germline V lookup: CDR1 SEHNR, CDR2 FQNEAQ (reference sequence). After removal of 7 bases from V and 4 bases from J, the junction contained 6 bases not matched to a gene. The length of the CDR3 is 13 residues. The CDR3 region is CASTLRTGYGYTF. The CDR3 DNA sequence: TGTGCCAGCACCCTGAGGACAGGCTATGGCTACACCTTC.

J is TRBJ1-1 and V is TRBV9; D remains unclear. The CDR3 runs 15 residues. Germline CDR1 reads SGDLS; CDR2 reads YYNGEE. V shed 0 bases and J shed 1 base, with 10 bases lying between them. CDR3 in DNA: TGTGCCAGCAGCGTAGCTACGGGGAGGAACACTGAAGCTTTCTTT. Translating gives CASSVATGRNTEAFF.

The chain links TRBV28 to TRBJ1-3, with TRBD1 identical over 7 bases. The CDR3 is 14 amino acids. Germline V gene lookup returns CDR1 MDHEN and CDR2 SYDVKM. V trimming: 6 bases; J trimming: 4 bases; junction bases outside the gene matches: 6. The CDR3 loop is CASRPGQLGNTIYF. Written as DNA, the CDR3 is TGTGCCAGCAGACCGGGACAGCTAGGAAACACCATATATTTT.

The chain links TRBV19 to TRBJ1-1; D unclear. Germline V gene lookup returns CDR1 LNHDA and CDR2 SQIVND (reference sequence). V was shortened by 7 bases and J by 0 bases, with 12 bases between the two germline ends. The CDR3 runs 14 residues. CDR3 residues: CASTPGLLNTEAFF. In nucleotides, the CDR3 is TGTGCCAGTACCCCTGGACTCTTGAACACTGAAGCTTTCTTT.

The V and J genes are TRBV6-5 and TRBJ2-1; no firm D call. This CDR3 is built from 12 residues. Germline-derived CDR1 and CDR2 are MNHEY and SVGAGI. V lost 5 bases to trimming and J lost 10 bases, with 12 bases between them. This chain's CDR3 is CASSPNYREQFF. CDR3 coding DNA: TGTGCCAGCAGTCCTAATTATAGAGAGCAGTTCTTC.

V usage is TRBV23-1 and J usage is TRBJ2-3; tentative D call: TRBD2 (7 bases). TRBV23-1 is annotated as an ORF whose role is uncertain. The V end was cut by 0 bases, the J end by 4 bases, with 26 bases between. The length of the CDR3 is 20 residues. This CDR3 is CASSQSVGGALISFPDTQYF. For the CDR3, the DNA is TGCGCCAGCAGTCAATCGGTGGGGGGGGCCCTCATCTCATTCCCAGATACGCAGTATTTT.

This clone was seen only once. The chain carries TRBV12-3 or TRBV12-4 and TRBJ1-2; D remains unclear. This CDR3 region has 13 residues. V was shortened by 3 bases and J by 2 bases, with 7 bases between the two germline ends. CDR3 in amino acids: CASSLRGNYGYTF. CDR3 bases: TGTGCCAGCAGTTTGAGAGGGAACTATGGCTACACCTTC.

The chain employs TRBV18 and TRBJ2-3; 11 bases match TRBD2. The junction had 8 bases not matched to a gene; V was cut back by 5 bases and J by 4 bases. Germline assignment: CDR1 KGHSH and CDR2 LQKENI. The CDR3 length is 16 residues. This chain's CDR3 is CASSTAALAGADTQYF. The CDR3 DNA is TGTGCCAGCTCAACCGCGGCACTAGCGGGAGCAGATACGCAGTATTTT.

The chain combines TRBV6-2 or TRBV6-3 with TRBJ1-1; TRBD1 might be the D (6 bases). V was pared by 4 bases and J by 5 bases, with 17 bases between. CDR3 length equals 15 residues. Germline loops: CDR1 MNHEY, CDR2 SVGEGT. The CDR3 region has the DNA TGTGCCAGCAGTTTTTCACAGGGTTATGGGACTGAAGCTTTCTTT. Translated: CASSFSQGYGTEAFF.